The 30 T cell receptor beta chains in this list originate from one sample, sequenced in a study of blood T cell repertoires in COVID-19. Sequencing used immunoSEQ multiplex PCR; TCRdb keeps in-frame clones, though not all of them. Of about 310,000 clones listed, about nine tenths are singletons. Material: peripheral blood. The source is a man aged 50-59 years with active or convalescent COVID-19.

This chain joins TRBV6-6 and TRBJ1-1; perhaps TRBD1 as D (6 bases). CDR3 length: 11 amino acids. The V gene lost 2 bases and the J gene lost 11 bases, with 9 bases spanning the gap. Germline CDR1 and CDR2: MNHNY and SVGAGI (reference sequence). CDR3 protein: CASSYGQYAFF. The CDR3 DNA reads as TGTGCCAGCAGTTACGGACAGTACGCTTTCTTT.

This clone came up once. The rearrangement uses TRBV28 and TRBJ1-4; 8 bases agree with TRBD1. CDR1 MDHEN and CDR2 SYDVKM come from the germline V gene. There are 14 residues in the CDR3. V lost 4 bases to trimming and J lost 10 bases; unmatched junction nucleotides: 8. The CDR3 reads CASSSTGGAGKLFF. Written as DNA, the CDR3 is TGTGCCAGCAGTTCCACAGGGGGAGCTGGAAAACTGTTTTTT.

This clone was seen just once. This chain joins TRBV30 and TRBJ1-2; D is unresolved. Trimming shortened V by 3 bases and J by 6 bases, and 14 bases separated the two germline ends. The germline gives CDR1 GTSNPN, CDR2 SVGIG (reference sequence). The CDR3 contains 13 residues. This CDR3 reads CAWSYRGVDGYTF. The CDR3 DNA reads TGTGCCTGGAGCTATCGGGGTGTGGATGGCTACACCTTC.

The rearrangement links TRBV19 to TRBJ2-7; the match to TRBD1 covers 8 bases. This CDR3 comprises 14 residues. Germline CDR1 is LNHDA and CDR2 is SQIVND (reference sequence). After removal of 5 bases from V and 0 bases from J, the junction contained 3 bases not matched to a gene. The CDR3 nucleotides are TGTGCCAGTAGTCCCGGGACAGGCTCCTACGAGCAGTACTTC. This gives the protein CASSPGTGSYEQYF.

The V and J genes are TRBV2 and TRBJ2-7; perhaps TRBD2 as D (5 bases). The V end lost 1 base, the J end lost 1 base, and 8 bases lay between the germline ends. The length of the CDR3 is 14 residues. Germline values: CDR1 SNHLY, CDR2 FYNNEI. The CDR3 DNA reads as TGTGCCAGCAGTGAAGAAGGAGGTTCCTACGAGCAGTACTTC. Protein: CASSEEGGSYEQYF.

CDR3: CASSLGNRVKNIQYF. The CDR3 coding sequence is TGCGCCAGCAGCTTGGGAAACAGGGTAAAAAACATTCAGTACTTC. V is TRBV5-1 and J is TRBJ2-4, with a tentative D call TRBD1 (6 bases). The ends were cut back, 0 bases at V and 4 bases at J, with 11 bases in the middle. Germline V gives CDR1 SGHRS, CDR2 YFSETQ. CDR3 size: 15 residues.

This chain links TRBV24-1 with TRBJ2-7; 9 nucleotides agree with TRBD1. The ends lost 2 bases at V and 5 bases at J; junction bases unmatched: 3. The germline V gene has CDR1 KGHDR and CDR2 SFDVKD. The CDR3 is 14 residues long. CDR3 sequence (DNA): TGTGCCACCAGTGATTCGGGACAGGGCAACGAGCAGTACTTC. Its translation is CATSDSGQGNEQYF.

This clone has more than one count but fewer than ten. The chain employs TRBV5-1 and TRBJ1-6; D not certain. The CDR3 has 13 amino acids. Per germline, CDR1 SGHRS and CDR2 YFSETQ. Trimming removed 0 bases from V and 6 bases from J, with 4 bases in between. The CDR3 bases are TGCGCCAGCAGCTTGGGCGGTAATTCACCCCTCCACTTT. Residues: CASSLGGNSPLHF.

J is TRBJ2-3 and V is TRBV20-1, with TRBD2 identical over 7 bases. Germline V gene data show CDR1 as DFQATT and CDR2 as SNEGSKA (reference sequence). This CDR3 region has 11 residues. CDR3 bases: TGCGGGGGGGAGGGAACAGATACGCAGTATTTT. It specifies CGGEGTDTQYF.

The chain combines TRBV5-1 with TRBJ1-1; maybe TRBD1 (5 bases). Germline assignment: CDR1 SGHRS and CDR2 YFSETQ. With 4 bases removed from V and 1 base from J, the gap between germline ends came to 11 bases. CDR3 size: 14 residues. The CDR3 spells CASSPGGENTEAFF. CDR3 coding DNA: TGCGCCAGCAGCCCCGGGGGGGAGAACACTGAAGCTTTCTTT.

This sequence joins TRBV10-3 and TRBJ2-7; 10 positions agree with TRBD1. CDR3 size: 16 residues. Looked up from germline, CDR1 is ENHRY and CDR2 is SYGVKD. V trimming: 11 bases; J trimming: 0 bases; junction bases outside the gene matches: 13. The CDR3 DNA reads TGTGCCGCCCAGGCCGGGGGACAGGGGCGCTCCTACGAGCAGTACTTC. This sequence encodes CAAQAGGQGRSYEQYF.

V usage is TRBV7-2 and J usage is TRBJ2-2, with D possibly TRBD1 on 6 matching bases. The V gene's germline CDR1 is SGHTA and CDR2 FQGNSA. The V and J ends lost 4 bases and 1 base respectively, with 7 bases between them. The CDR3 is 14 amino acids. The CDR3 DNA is TGTGCCAGCAGCTCGACAGGGAACACCGGGGAGCTGTTTTTT. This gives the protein CASSSTGNTGELFF.

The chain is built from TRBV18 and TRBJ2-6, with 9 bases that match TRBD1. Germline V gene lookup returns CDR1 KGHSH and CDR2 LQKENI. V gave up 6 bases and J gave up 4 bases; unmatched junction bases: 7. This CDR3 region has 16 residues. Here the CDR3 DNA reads TGTGCCAGCTCCTCCCAACAGGGGGCAGGGGCCAACGTCCTGACTTTC. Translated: CASSSQQGAGANVLTF.

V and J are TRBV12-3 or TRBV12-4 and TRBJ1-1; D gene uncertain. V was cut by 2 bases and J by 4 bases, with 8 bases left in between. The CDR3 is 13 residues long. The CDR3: CASSLPGSTEAFF. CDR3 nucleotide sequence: TGTGCCAGCAGTTTACCGGGTAGCACTGAAGCTTTCTTT.

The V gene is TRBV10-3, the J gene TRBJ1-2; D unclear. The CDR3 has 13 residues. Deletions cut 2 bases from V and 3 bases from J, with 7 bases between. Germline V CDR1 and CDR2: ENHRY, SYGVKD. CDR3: CAISEGRDYGYTF. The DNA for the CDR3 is TGTGCCATCAGTGAGGGGAGGGACTATGGCTACACCTTC.

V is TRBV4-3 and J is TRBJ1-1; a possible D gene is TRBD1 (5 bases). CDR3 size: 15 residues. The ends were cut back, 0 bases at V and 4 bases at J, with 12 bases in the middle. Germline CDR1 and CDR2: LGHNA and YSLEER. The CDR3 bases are TGCGCCAGCAGCCAAGATGGGGGGGGAAGCACTGAAGCTTTCTTT. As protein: CASSQDGGGSTEAFF.

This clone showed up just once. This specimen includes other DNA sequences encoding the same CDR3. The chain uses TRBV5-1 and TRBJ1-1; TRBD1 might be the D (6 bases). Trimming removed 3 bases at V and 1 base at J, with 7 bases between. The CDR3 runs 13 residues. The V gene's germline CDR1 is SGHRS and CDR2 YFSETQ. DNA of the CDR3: TGCGCCAGCAGCTCACAGGGGAACACTGAAGCTTTCTTT. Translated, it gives CASSSQGNTEAFF.

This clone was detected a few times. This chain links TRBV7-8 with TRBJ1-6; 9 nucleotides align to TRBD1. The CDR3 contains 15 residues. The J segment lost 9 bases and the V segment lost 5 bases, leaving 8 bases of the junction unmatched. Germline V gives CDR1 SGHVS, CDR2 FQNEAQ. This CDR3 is CASSRGGQGGSPLHF. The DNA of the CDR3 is TGTGCCAGCAGCAGGGGGGGACAGGGAGGTTCACCCCTCCACTTT.

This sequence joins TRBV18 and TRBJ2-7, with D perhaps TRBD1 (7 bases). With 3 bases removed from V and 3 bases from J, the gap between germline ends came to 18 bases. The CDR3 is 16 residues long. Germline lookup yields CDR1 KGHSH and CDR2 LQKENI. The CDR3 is CASSPERLGGLYEQYF. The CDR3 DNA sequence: TGTGCCAGCTCACCGGAAAGACTAGGGGGCCTCTACGAGCAGTACTTC.

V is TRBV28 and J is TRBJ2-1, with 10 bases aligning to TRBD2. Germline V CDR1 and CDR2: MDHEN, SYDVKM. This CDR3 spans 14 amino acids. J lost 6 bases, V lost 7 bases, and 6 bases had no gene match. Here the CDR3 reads CASKAGGSSNEQFF. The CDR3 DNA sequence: TGTGCCAGCAAAGCGGGAGGGAGCTCCAATGAGCAGTTCTTC. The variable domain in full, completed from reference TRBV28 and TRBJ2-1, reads DVKVTQSSRYLVKRTGEKVFLECVQDMDHENMFWYRQDPGLGLRLIYFSYDVKMKEKGDIPEGYSVSREKKERFSLILESASTNQTSMYLCASKAGGSSNEQFFGPGTRLTVL.

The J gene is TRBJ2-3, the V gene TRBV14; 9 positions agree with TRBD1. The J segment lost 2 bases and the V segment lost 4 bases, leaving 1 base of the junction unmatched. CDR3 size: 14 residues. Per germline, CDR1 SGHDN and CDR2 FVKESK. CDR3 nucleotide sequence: TGTGCCAGCAGCCGGGACAGGGACACAGATACGCAGTATTTT. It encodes CASSRDRDTDTQYF.

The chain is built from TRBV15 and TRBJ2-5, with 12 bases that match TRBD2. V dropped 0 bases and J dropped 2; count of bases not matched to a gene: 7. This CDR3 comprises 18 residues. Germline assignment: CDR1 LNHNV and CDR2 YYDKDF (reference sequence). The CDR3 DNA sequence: TGTGCCACCAGCAGAGAACTAGCGGGGGGCCTTGGACAAGAGACCCAGTACTTC. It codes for CATSRELAGGLGQETQYF. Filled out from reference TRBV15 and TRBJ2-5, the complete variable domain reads DAMVIQNPRYQVTQFGKPVTLSCSQTLNHNVMYWYQQKSSQAPKLLFHYYDKDFNNEADTPDNFQSRRPNTSFCFLDIRSPGLGDTAMYLCATSRELAGGLGQETQYFGPGTRLLVL.

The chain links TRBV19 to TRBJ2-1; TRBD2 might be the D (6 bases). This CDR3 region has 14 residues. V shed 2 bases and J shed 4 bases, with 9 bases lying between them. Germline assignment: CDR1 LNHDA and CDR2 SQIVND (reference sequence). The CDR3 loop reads CASSIYGTYNEQFF. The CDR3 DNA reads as TGTGCCAGTAGTATATACGGGACTTACAATGAGCAGTTCTTC.

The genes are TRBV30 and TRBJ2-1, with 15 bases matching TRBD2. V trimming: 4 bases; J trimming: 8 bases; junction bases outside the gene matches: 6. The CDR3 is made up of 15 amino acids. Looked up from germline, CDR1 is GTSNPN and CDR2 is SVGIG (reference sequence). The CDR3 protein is CAWTGTSGRQYEQFF. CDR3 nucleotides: TGTGCCTGGACCGGGACTAGCGGGAGGCAGTATGAGCAGTTCTTC.

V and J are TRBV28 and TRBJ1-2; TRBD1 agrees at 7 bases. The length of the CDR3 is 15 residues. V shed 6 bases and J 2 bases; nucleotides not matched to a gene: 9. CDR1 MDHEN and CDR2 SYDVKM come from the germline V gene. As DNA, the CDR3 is TGTGCCAGCAGGCGGCCCGGGACAGTCAACTATGGCTACACCTTC. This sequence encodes CASRRPGTVNYGYTF.

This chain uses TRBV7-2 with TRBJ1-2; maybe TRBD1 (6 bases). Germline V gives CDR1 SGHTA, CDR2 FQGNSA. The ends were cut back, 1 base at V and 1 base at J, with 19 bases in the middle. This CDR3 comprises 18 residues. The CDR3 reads CASSLGSQGRGRNYGYTF. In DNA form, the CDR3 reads TGTGCCAGCAGCTTAGGATCACAGGGCCGAGGGCGTAACTATGGCTACACCTTC.

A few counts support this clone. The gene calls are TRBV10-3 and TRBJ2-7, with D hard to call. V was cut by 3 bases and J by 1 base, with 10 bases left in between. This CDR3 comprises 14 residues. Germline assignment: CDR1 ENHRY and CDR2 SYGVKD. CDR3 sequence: CAISDSADSYEQYF. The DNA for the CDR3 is TGTGCCATCAGTGACAGCGCCGATTCCTACGAGCAGTACTTC.

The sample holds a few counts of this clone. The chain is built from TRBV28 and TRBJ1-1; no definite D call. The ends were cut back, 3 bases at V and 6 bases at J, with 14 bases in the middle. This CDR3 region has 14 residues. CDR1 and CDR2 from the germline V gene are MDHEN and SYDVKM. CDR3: CASSLGGSSSEAFF. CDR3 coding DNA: TGTGCCAGCAGTTTGGGAGGGTCGTCTTCTGAAGCTTTCTTT.

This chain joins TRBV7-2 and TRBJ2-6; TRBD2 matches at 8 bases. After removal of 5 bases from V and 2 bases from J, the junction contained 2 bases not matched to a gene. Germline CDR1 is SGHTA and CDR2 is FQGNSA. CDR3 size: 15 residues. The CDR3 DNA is TGTGCCAGCAGCCCAGCGGGGGCTGGGGCCAACGTCCTGACTTTC. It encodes CASSPAGAGANVLTF.

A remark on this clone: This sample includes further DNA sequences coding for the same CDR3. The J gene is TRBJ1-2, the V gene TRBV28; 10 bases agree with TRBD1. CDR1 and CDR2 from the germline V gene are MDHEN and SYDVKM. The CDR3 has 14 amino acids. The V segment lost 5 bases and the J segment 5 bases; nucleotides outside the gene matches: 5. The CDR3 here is CASSLSDRGYGYTF. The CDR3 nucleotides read TGTGCCAGCAGTCTTTCGGACAGGGGGTATGGCTACACCTTC.